One sample yielded the 23 T cell receptor beta chains listed below, sequenced in a study of control samples from healthy donors and cancer patients. Only in-frame clones appear in the TCRdb table, and some are missing; sequencing was by immunoSEQ multiplex PCR. The sample lists about 49,000 clones, about 92% occurring once. Sequenced: PBMCs. The origin of the receptors is a man in his thirties or forties with colorectal cancer.

V and J are TRBV6-4 and TRBJ2-1; 9 bases align to TRBD2. V lost 5 bases and J lost 6; bases outside the gene matches: 11. Germline V lookup: CDR1 MRHNA, CDR2 SNTAGT. The CDR3 is made up of 16 amino acids. The CDR3 DNA sequence: TGTGCCAGCAGTCCCTCTTCTAGCGGGGCCACCAATGAGCAGTTCTTC. Its protein is CASSPSSSGATNEQFF.

This clone showed up just once. The chain carries TRBV12-3 or TRBV12-4 and TRBJ2-1, with no clear D. The CDR3 covers 12 residues. The V end was cut by 6 bases, the J end by 5 bases, with 8 bases between. As DNA, the CDR3 is TGTGCCAGCAGCCCGTCAAACAATGAGCAGTTCTTC. It translates to CASSPSNNEQFF.

J is TRBJ1-6 and V is TRBV5-6; 8 nucleotides agree with TRBD1. This CDR3 region has 14 residues. J lost 9 bases, V lost 0 bases, and 2 bases had no gene match. The germline gives CDR1 SGHDT, CDR2 YYEEEE. The CDR3 nucleotides are TGTGCCAGCAGCTTGGGGGACAGGTCTTCACCCCTCCACTTT. Residues: CASSLGDRSSPLHF.

This chain connects TRBV7-4 to TRBJ2-7, with unresolved D. The CDR3 runs to 15 residues. Germline CDR1 and CDR2: SGHVT and SQSDAQ. V dropped 0 bases and J dropped 0 bases, with 9 bases sitting between them. The CDR3 coding sequence is TGTGCCAGCAGCTTAGCGCTAAGGGCCTCCTACGAGCAGTACGTC. Amino acid sequence: CASSLALRASYEQYV.

V and J are TRBV6-5 and TRBJ2-7; possibly TRBD1 for D (6 bases). The V gene lost 1 base and the J gene lost 4 bases, with 8 bases spanning the gap. CDR3 length equals 13 residues. Per germline, CDR1 MNHEY and CDR2 SVGAGI. CDR3 sequence (DNA): TGTGCCAGCAGTTACTTCAGGGGTTACGAGCAGTACTTC. Its protein is CASSYFRGYEQYF.

This rearrangement joins TRBV24-1 to TRBJ2-3, with 8 bases aligning to TRBD1. V shed 3 bases and J 6 bases; nucleotides not matched to a gene: 10. The CDR3 covers 16 residues. Germline V gives CDR1 KGHDR, CDR2 SFDVKD. CDR3 nucleotide sequence: TGTGCCACCAGTGATAAGACCCCAGGGGGCTGGGATACGCAGTATTTT. This gives the protein CATSDKTPGGWDTQYF.

V usage is TRBV24-1 and J usage is TRBJ2-3; no reliable D call. V gave up 0 bases and J gave up 8 bases, with 8 bases separating them. Germline lookup yields CDR1 KGHDR and CDR2 SFDVKD. The CDR3 contains 13 residues. CDR3 nucleotides: TGTGCCACCAGTGATTTGCGATTTAGTACGCAGTATTTT. The encoded protein is CATSDLRFSTQYF.

The rearrangement joins TRBV6-6 to TRBJ2-3, with D possibly TRBD2 on 6 matching bases. The CDR3 is 15 amino acids. Germline CDR1 and CDR2: MNHNY and SVGAGI (reference sequence). The V end was cut by 6 bases, the J end by 5 bases, with 18 bases between. The CDR3 spells CASRPPGLEGDTQYF. The CDR3 coding sequence is TGTGCCAGCAGACCCCCGGGACTCGAGGGAGATACGCAGTATTTT.

The chain recombines TRBV3-1 (or the pseudogene TRBV3-2) with TRBJ2-7; D not certain. This CDR3 comprises 12 residues. Trimming pared 3 bases from V and 5 bases from J, leaving 8 bases between. CDR1 is LGHDT and CDR2 is YNNKEL in the germline V gene (reference sequence). The CDR3 DNA sequence: TGTGCCAGCAGCCAGACCTCTAACGAGCAGTACTTC. Translating it yields CASSQTSNEQYF.

This chain links TRBV19 with TRBJ1-1; 7 nucleotides line up with TRBD1. The CDR3 totals 13 residues. In germline, CDR1 is LNHDA, CDR2 SQIVND (reference sequence). Germline trimming cut 4 bases from V and 3 bases from J; bases unmatched to any gene: 2. The CDR3 sequence: CASSTTGDTEAFF. CDR3 sequence (DNA): TGTGCCAGTAGTACCACAGGGGACACTGAAGCTTTCTTT.

The V gene is TRBV5-5, the J gene TRBJ2-7; TRBD2 matches 12 bases. CDR1 SGHKS and CDR2 YYEKEE come from the germline V gene (reference sequence). The V segment lost 0 bases and the J segment 4 bases; nucleotides outside the gene matches: 2. The CDR3 is 15 residues long. CDR3 sequence: CASSLALAGGYEQYV. CDR3 DNA: TGTGCCAGCAGCTTGGCCCTAGCGGGGGGGTACGAGCAGTACGTC.

The chain employs TRBV5-1 and TRBJ1-1; 8 bases are shared with TRBD1. Germline CDR1 and CDR2: SGHRS and YFSETQ. The CDR3 spans 15 residues. Trimming cost V 0 bases and J 4 bases; bases outside gene matches: 5. This chain's CDR3 is CASSLVIQGATEAFF. The DNA of the CDR3 is TGCGCCAGCAGCTTGGTAATTCAGGGGGCCACTGAAGCTTTCTTT.

The chain combines TRBV6-1 with TRBJ2-3; D gene unclear. V lost 1 base to trimming and J lost 5 bases, with 22 bases between them. Germline V gene lookup returns CDR1 MNHNS and CDR2 SASEGT. This CDR3 has 18 amino acids. CDR3 loop: CASSEVVSSGGVGDTQYF. DNA of the CDR3: TGTGCCAGCAGTGAAGTAGTATCTTCTGGCGGAGTTGGAGATACGCAGTATTTT.

Comments on this clone: The sample has other DNA sequences that encode this CDR3 too. V and J are TRBV18 and TRBJ1-2, with D hard to call. The germline V and J ends were trimmed by 6 bases and 4 bases, with 9 bases remaining between them. The CDR3 loop spans 12 amino acids. Germline assignment: CDR1 KGHSH and CDR2 LQKENI. The CDR3 DNA follows: TGTGCCAGCTCCCCCGGCGGCTATGGCTACACCTTC. Protein sequence: CASSPGGYGYTF.

V gene TRBV7-2 combines with J gene TRBJ1-2, with D unclear. Trimming pared 0 bases from V and 2 bases from J, leaving 7 bases between. From germline, CDR1 is SGHTA and CDR2 FQGNSA. CDR3 size: 14 residues. CDR3 in amino acids: CASSLAALNYGYTF. As DNA, the CDR3 is TGTGCCAGCAGCTTAGCAGCCTTAAACTATGGCTACACCTTC. The full variable domain, with the rest looked up from reference TRBV7-2 and TRBJ1-2, is GAGVSQSPSNKVTEKGKDVELRCDPISGHTALYWYRQSLGQGLEFLIYFQGNSAPDKSGLPSDRFSAERTGGSVSTLTIQRTQQEDSAVYLCASSLAALNYGYTFGSGTRLTVV.

The chain uses TRBV30 and TRBJ2-2, with D hard to call. Trimming stripped 0 bases from V and 5 bases from J, with 13 bases between. CDR3 length: 15 residues. Germline lookup yields CDR1 GTSNPN and CDR2 SVGIG (reference sequence). CDR3: CAWSVESRETGELFF. The CDR3 DNA reads as TGTGCCTGGAGTGTAGAGAGTAGGGAAACCGGGGAGCTGTTTTTT.

The chain recombines TRBV15 with TRBJ2-5, with TRBD2 matching 11 bases. Per germline, CDR1 LNHNV and CDR2 YYDKDF (reference sequence). The V segment lost 4 bases and the J segment 2 bases; nucleotides outside the gene matches: 12. This CDR3 contains 18 residues. CDR3 nucleotide sequence: TGTGCCACCAGCACCGCACCGGCCGGGACTAGCGGTCAAGAGACCCAGTACTTC. It specifies CATSTAPAGTSGQETQYF.

V usage is TRBV5-1 and J usage is TRBJ1-2, with D possibly matching TRBD1 (6 bases). V was pared by 1 base and J by 2 bases, with 27 bases between. From germline, CDR1 is SGHRS and CDR2 YFSETQ. CDR3 size: 20 residues. The CDR3 protein is CASSLKNQTGFDGRNYGYTF. As DNA, the CDR3 is TGCGCCAGCAGCTTGAAGAACCAAACAGGGTTCGATGGGCGAAACTATGGCTACACCTTC.

The chain carries TRBV2 and TRBJ2-5; 7 bases agree with TRBD1. The J segment lost 2 bases and the V segment lost 11 bases, leaving 5 bases of the junction unmatched. The CDR3 is 12 amino acids. The germline V gene has CDR1 SNHLY and CDR2 FYNNEI. The CDR3 sequence: CASRDRQETQYF. CDR3 nucleotides: TGTGCCTCTCGGGACAGACAAGAGACCCAGTACTTC.

The chain joins TRBV12-3 or TRBV12-4 to TRBJ1-1; 9 nucleotides match TRBD1. The CDR3 is 13 amino acids. V gave up 6 bases and J gave up 7 bases; unmatched junction bases: 6. In DNA form, the CDR3 reads TGTGCCAGCAGCCAGACAGGGGGACGTGAAGCTTTCTTT. This gives the protein CASSQTGGREAFF.

This sequence joins TRBV4-3 and TRBJ1-5; the D is unclear. The CDR3 sequence is 13 residues long. V was cut by 0 bases and J by 7 bases, with 7 bases left in between. Germline V CDR1 and CDR2: LGHNA, YSLEER. The CDR3 loop reads CASSQERQQPQHF. As DNA, the CDR3 is TGCGCCAGCAGCCAAGAGAGACAACAGCCCCAGCATTTT.

The table lists this clone with a few counts. The J gene is TRBJ1-2, the V gene TRBV19, with D perhaps matching TRBD1 (6 bases). The germline V gene encodes CDR1 LNHDA and CDR2 SQIVND (reference sequence). CDR3 size: 14 residues. V was clipped by 6 bases and J by 5 bases, with 16 bases between them. CDR3 bases: TGTGCCAGTAGGAGAGACAGGTCGGATTATGGCTACACCTTC. Translating gives CASRRDRSDYGYTF.

This chain uses TRBV3-1 (or the pseudogene TRBV3-2) with TRBJ1-2, with D unresolved. V lost 6 bases and J lost 4, with 18 bases in between. Per germline, CDR1 LGHDT and CDR2 YNNKEL (reference sequence). The CDR3 runs to 15 residues. CDR3 bases: TGTGCCAGCAGTTTACAGAGGGCGTCACTCTATGGCTACACCTTC. Protein product: CASSLQRASLYGYTF.